The rows below give T cell receptor beta chains drawn from one sample of a study of post-analysis software for immune sequencing data. TCRdb itself ran the PCR reads through MiXCR, one entry per CDR3 protein. The data contain 400,000 to 500,000 distinct CDR3 sequences, less than 40% of them singletons. What was sequenced was blood. Receptor source: a girl aged 2-10 years with multiple sclerosis. Each CDR3 is given with its conserved first and last residue. D genes are given only for firm matches. Not all rows give a size; the values are once, few, many and, for expanded clones, a class.

D	J	V	size	length	DNA	CDR3
-	TRBJ2-3	TRBV29-1	-	14	TGCAGCGTTTTGAGGGGACTTAACACAGATACGCAGTATTTT	CSVLRGLNTDTQYF
-	TRBJ1-2	TRBV6-5	once	15	TGTGCCAGCAGTTACGGAGCCGGGACTTCCGATGGCTACACCTTC	CASSYGAGTSDGYTF
-	TRBJ2-7	TRBV4-3	few	15	TGCGCCAGCAGCCAAGATTACCAGGCTTCCTACGAGCAGTACTTC	CASSQDYQASYEQYF
-	TRBJ2-4	TRBV14	few	17	TGTGCCAGCAGCCAGGGGAGACACGGGGCGGCCAAAAACATTCAGTACTTC	CASSQGRHGAAKNIQYF
-	TRBJ1-1	TRBV4-1	-	13	TGCACCAGCAGCCAAGTGACGAACACTGAAGCTTTCTTT	CTSSQVTNTEAFF
-	TRBJ1-4	TRBV7-2	-	14	TGTGCCAGCAGCTTAGAGGGCTCTGGGGAAAAACTGTTTTTT	CASSLEGSGEKLFF
-	TRBJ1-2	TRBV5-1	few	12	TGCGCCAGCAGCGGGCCAGGTCGTGGCTACACCTTC	CASSGPGRGYTF
-	TRBJ1-4	TRBV4-3	few	16	TGCGCCAGCAGCCCACTGAGCGGGGTTTTTCGGGAAAAACTGTTTTTT	CASSPLSGVFREKLFF
TRBD1	TRBJ1-1	TRBV4-1	few	15	TGCGCCAGCAGCTCTCCGACAGGGACGGACACTGAAGCTTTCTTT	CASSSPTGTDTEAFF
-	TRBJ2-7	TRBV20-1	few	15	TGCAGTGCTAGCAACCCACAGGGTTTGTTCCCCGAGCAGTACTTC	CSASNPQGLFPEQYF
TRBD1	TRBJ1-5	TRBV10-3	few	14	TGTGCCATCAGTGAGGGACAGGCCAATCAGCCCCAGCATTTT	CAISEGQANQPQHF
-	TRBJ1-4	TRBV12-3/TRBV12-4	-	15	TGTGCCAGCAGTCCGTCGACAGCAACTAATGAAAAACGGTTTTTT	CASSPSTATNEKRFF
TRBD1	TRBJ1-4	TRBV6-6	few	16	TGTGCCAGCAGCCTACGGGACAGGGCGTTGTCTGAAAAACTGTTTTTT	CASSLRDRALSEKLFF
-	TRBJ2-1	TRBV5-1	-	14	TGCGCCAGCAGCTCCCGGCAGGGTCGAAATGAGCAGTTCTTC	CASSSRQGRNEQFF
TRBD2	TRBJ2-3	TRBV7-3	-	18	TGTGCCAGCAGCTTAACCGGGAGGAGATTCGGGTCAACAGATACGCAGTATTTT	CASSLTGRRFGSTDTQYF
TRBD1	TRBJ2-5	TRBV7-9	few	17	TGTGCCAGCAGCCCGGTGACAGGGAGTAAAAGTGGAGAGACCCAGTACTTC	CASSPVTGSKSGETQYF
-	TRBJ1-1	TRBV12-3/TRBV12-4	-	12	TGTGCCAGCAGTTTATTCAACACTGAAGCTTTCTTT	CASSLFNTEAFF
-	TRBJ1-2	TRBV12-3/TRBV12-4	few	13	TGTGCCAGCAGTCTGGGACACCCCCAGGCCTACACCTTC	CASSLGHPQAYTF
TRBD2	TRBJ2-3	TRBV7-2	few	16	TGTGCCAGCAGCTTGGAAGCGGGGGCGAGCACAGATACGCAGTATTTT	CASSLEAGASTDTQYF
-	TRBJ2-5	TRBV5-1	once	13	TGCGCCAGCAGCTTGGCAAACGGAGAGACCCAGTACTTC	CASSLANGETQYF
TRBD2	TRBJ2-7	TRBV5-1	-	15	TGCGCCAGCAGCTGGACGGGACTAGCGGGGGACGAGCAGTACTTC	CASSWTGLAGDEQYF
TRBD2	TRBJ2-7	TRBV27	few	17	TGTGCCAGCAGTCCAACTACTAGCGGGGGGGCCTCCTACGAGCAGTACTTC	CASSPTTSGGASYEQYF
TRBD1	TRBJ2-7	TRBV7-6	few	16	TGTGCCAGCAGCCAACTGACAGGGACCGGCTCCTACGAGCAGTACTTC	CASSQLTGTGSYEQYF
-	TRBJ2-5	TRBV7-2	-	14	TGTGCCAGCAGCTTAAGGAGGGGGGCCGAGACCCAGTACTTC	CASSLRRGAETQYF
TRBD1	TRBJ1-2	TRBV29-1	-	12	TGCAGCGTTCAGGGGGCAAGAGAGGGCTACACCTTC	CSVQGAREGYTF
-	TRBJ2-1	TRBV4-3	once	14	TGCGCCAGCAGCCCAACCCTGGGGTTAAGGGAGCAGTTCTTC	CASSPTLGLREQFF